This T cell receptor (beta chain) was sequenced during a study of blood T cells in healthy people across ages. Study-wide findings and caveats: Higher diversity and more naive CD4+ cells were features of long-lived donors, compared to aged donors. The unknown donor CMV status may have confounded expanded clonotype changes.

The authors drew around 9.3 milliliters of peripheral blood from each donor. With a J-beta primer mix and a sample-barcoded 5' primer, a second PCR ran about 6 to 11 cycles. TCRdb ran MiXCR on the 5' RACE reads and lists one entry per CDR3 protein. Among 1.5 million to 2 million distinct CDR3 sequences listed, around half were seen once. This CDR3 is built from 11 residues. Germline V gene lookup returns CDR1 SQVTM and CDR2 ANQGSEA. With respect to this clonotype: As yet, its antigen is unknown. One junction end does not reproduce the germline sequence, and a read error may be involved.

The TCR originated in a woman in her thirties or forties in good health. V and J are TRBV29-1 and TRBJ2-7, with D tentatively TRBD1 (5 bases). The last part of the DNA fits TRBJ2-5 better; the J call may be wrong. Sequenced input: blood. CDR3 in amino acids: CIVQGGETQYF. Here the CDR3 DNA reads TGCATCGTTCAGGGCGGAGAGACCCAGTACTTC.